The 26 T cell receptor beta chains in this list originate from one sample, sequenced in a study of CD8 T cells in ankylosing spondylitis. Study-wide findings and caveats: A TCR beta motif made of 7 to 9 highly homologous variants seemed typical of ankylosing spondylitis blood.

TCRdb called the 5' RACE reads again in MiXCR, with one record for every CDR3 protein. The table has 700,000 or so distinct CDR3 sequences, about 20% seen once. Their specific antigens are unknown. Sequencing input: blood, either unsorted or a sorted T cell fraction (not recorded which). Source of these receptors: a male donor with ankylosing spondylitis.

In its sample, this clonotype was seen once. V gene TRBV12-3 or TRBV12-4 combines with J gene TRBJ1-3; TRBD1 agrees at 7 bases. V shed 7 bases, J shed 4 bases, and the junction held 7 bases outside the gene matches. The CDR3 is 14 amino acids. The CDR3 spells CASISGTAGNTIYF. The CDR3 bases are TGTGCCAGCATCTCCGGGACAGCAGGAAACACCATATATTTT.

This rearrangement joins TRBV11-1 to TRBJ2-1; D gene ambiguous. This CDR3 is 12 amino acids long. With 5 bases removed from V and 8 bases from J, the gap between germline ends came to 10 bases. Looked up from germline, CDR1 is SGHAT and CDR2 is FQDESV (reference sequence). The CDR3 DNA sequence: TGTGCCAGCAGCCCCTGGACGTATGAGCAGTTCTTC. Amino acids: CASSPWTYEQFF.

This clonotype was seen only a few times. The chain is built from TRBV10-3 and TRBJ2-7, with 7 positions matching TRBD2. The CDR3 totals 14 residues. V gave up 3 bases and J gave up 1 base; unmatched junction bases: 3. CDR1 ENHRY and CDR2 SYGVKD come from the germline V gene. CDR3: CAISDNGGSYEQYF. The CDR3 nucleotides read TGTGCCATCAGTGATAACGGGGGGTCCTACGAGCAGTACTTC.

This clonotype has a count of ten or more. This chain uses TRBV12-3 or TRBV12-4 with TRBJ2-2; D possibly corresponds to TRBD2 (5 bases). Trimming removed 5 bases at V and 2 bases at J, with 12 bases between. The CDR3 contains 15 residues. CDR3 DNA: TGTGCCAGCAGTCCTAGCAGGCTTAACACCGGGGAGCTGTTTTTT. This translates into CASSPSRLNTGELFF.

V and J are TRBV6-1 and TRBJ2-3; TRBD2 might be the D (5 bases). CDR3 length equals 15 residues. Trimming removed 6 bases at V and 1 base at J, with 14 bases between. The germline CDR1 and CDR2 sequences are MNHNS and SASEGT. The CDR3 nucleotides read TGTGCCAGCAGCCGGACTGCCCCGGGCACAGATACGCAGTATTTT. Its translation is CASSRTAPGTDTQYF.

The CDR3 protein is CASSLRVSGILKGDTEAFF. Written as DNA, the CDR3 is TGTGCCAGCAGCTTAAGGGTGTCAGGCATACTAAAGGGTGACACTGAAGCTTTCTTT. The chain carries TRBV11-2 and TRBJ1-1; D gene uncertain. V shed 2 bases and J shed 3 bases, with 25 bases lying between them. CDR1 and CDR2 (germline): SGHAT, FQNNGV. CDR3 size: 19 residues.

This clonotype has a handful of counts. This chain connects TRBV5-1 to TRBJ2-3, with a possible D match to TRBD2 (6 bases). CDR3 length: 16 residues. Trimming stripped 4 bases from V and 0 bases from J, with 15 bases between. CDR1 is SGHRS and CDR2 is YFSETQ in the germline V gene. DNA of the CDR3: TGCGCCAGCAGCCCGCGGGGACCAGCTAGCACAGATACGCAGTATTTT. Translated: CASSPRGPASTDTQYF.

The V and J genes are TRBV12-3 or TRBV12-4 and TRBJ1-4, with 9 bases identical to TRBD1. V dropped 6 bases and J dropped 6; count of bases not matched to a gene: 8. The CDR3 spans 15 residues. In nucleotides, the CDR3 is TGTGCCAGCAGCTCCGACAGGGGGGGCGATGAAAAACTGTTTTTT. Its protein product is CASSSDRGGDEKLFF.

The chain joins TRBV15 to TRBJ2-1, with 9 bases fitting TRBD2. Germline CDR1 and CDR2: LNHNV and YYDKDF (reference sequence). The CDR3 covers 16 residues. V was clipped by 3 bases and J by 6 bases; unmatched bases: 9. The DNA for the CDR3 is TGTGCCACCAGCAGTGATTCTAGCGGGAAGTCCAATGAGCAGTTCTTC. It codes for CATSSDSSGKSNEQFF.

This rearrangement joins TRBV30 to TRBJ1-2; D is ambiguous. The V gene lost 1 base and the J gene lost 4 bases, with 7 bases spanning the gap. From germline, CDR1 is GTSNPN and CDR2 SVGIG (reference sequence). The CDR3 runs 12 residues. The DNA for the CDR3 is TGTGCCTGGAGTGCTTACACCTATGGCTACACCTTC. The encoded protein is CAWSAYTYGYTF.

This clonotype was counted a few times. This rearrangement joins TRBV6-2 or TRBV6-3 to TRBJ2-7, with TRBD2 matching 11 bases. The CDR3 has 15 amino acids. The germline gives CDR1 MNHEY, CDR2 SVGEGT. J lost 0 bases, V lost 6 bases, and 4 bases had no gene match. CDR3 DNA sequence: TGTGCCAGCAGACTAGCGGGAGTTATCTCCTACGAGCAGTACTTC. Translation: CASRLAGVISYEQYF.

The chain recombines TRBV7-9 with TRBJ1-4; D perhaps matches TRBD1 (5 bases). Germline CDR1 SEHNR, CDR2 FQNEAQ (reference sequence). The CDR3 spans 14 residues. Trimming took 3 bases from V and 7 from J, leaving 12 bases between them. In DNA form, the CDR3 reads TGTGCCAGCAGCTTTAGGGGAGACCGTGAAAAACTGTTTTTT. Translating gives CASSFRGDREKLFF.

The rearrangement links TRBV19 to TRBJ1-5; no clear D gene. Germline assignment: CDR1 LNHDA and CDR2 SQIVND (reference sequence). Trimming left V 6 bases short and J 2 bases short, with 11 bases between. This CDR3 region has 14 residues. The CDR3 bases are TGTGCCAGTAGACCCTACGGTGGCAATCAGCCCCAGCATTTT. Its translation: CASRPYGGNQPQHF.

The chain links TRBV19 to TRBJ1-5, with a possible D match to TRBD1 (6 bases). With 6 bases removed from V and 12 bases from J, the gap between germline ends came to 18 bases. Per the germline V gene, CDR1 is LNHDA and CDR2 is SQIVND (reference sequence). This CDR3 spans 13 amino acids. The CDR3 coding sequence is TGTGCCAGTAGCGTGGACAGCGTAGTGCTCCAGCATTTT. Protein product: CASSVDSVVLQHF.

This clonotype has only a few counts. The V gene is TRBV6-6, the J gene TRBJ2-6; 14 nucleotides agree with TRBD2. V shed 6 bases, J shed 2 bases, and the junction held 15 bases outside the gene matches. Germline CDR1 is MNHNY and CDR2 is SVGAGI (reference sequence). This CDR3 has 21 residues. The CDR3: CASRIMVKGTSGRAGANVLTF. The CDR3 DNA reads as TGTGCCAGCAGGATTATGGTAAAGGGGACTAGCGGGAGAGCTGGGGCCAACGTCCTGACTTTC.

CDR3 loop: CASTPGGLAGESPNEQFF. The CDR3 DNA reads as TGTGCCTCCACCCCGGGAGGGCTAGCGGGAGAATCCCCCAATGAGCAGTTCTTC. The chain employs TRBV10-3 and TRBJ2-1, with 10 bases aligning to TRBD2. The V and J ends lost 11 bases and 6 bases, in that order; junction bases with no gene match: 22. The CDR3 length is 18 residues. Germline CDR1 reads ENHRY; CDR2 reads SYGVKD.

This clonotype was observed a few times. This sequence joins TRBV20-1 and TRBJ1-6; D is unclear. From germline, CDR1 is DFQATT and CDR2 SNEGSKA (reference sequence). V lost 0 bases and J 10 bases, leaving 19 bases between the germline ends. The CDR3 has 16 residues. The CDR3 nucleotides read TGCAGTGCTAGAGATGCCTCCCCCGGCCAGGAGTCACCCCTCCACTTT. Translating gives CSARDASPGQESPLHF.

The sample holds many counts of this clonotype. The V and J genes are TRBV12-3 or TRBV12-4 and TRBJ2-7; D possibly corresponds to TRBD1 (6 bases). The germline V and J ends were trimmed by 4 bases and 8 bases, with 9 bases remaining between them. This CDR3 contains 11 residues. This CDR3 is CASSYRAQQYF. CDR3 DNA: TGTGCCAGCAGTTACAGGGCCCAGCAGTACTTC.

CDR3 in amino acids: CASSPTQGRQETQYF. The CDR3 DNA follows: TGTGCCAGCAGCCCCACACAGGGTCGGCAAGAGACCCAGTACTTC. The chain links TRBV7-2 to TRBJ2-5, with TRBD1 as a possible D gene (6 bases). Trimming took 5 bases from V and 2 from J, leaving 15 bases between them. The germline V gene has CDR1 SGHTA and CDR2 FQGNSA. This CDR3 region has 15 residues.

CDR3 loop: CAISGTGYEQYF. In DNA form, the CDR3 reads TGTGCCATCAGTGGGACAGGGTACGAGCAGTACTTC. The rearrangement links TRBV10-3 to TRBJ2-7, with 8 bases identical to TRBD1. The CDR3 totals 12 residues. Germline V gene data show CDR1 as ENHRY and CDR2 as SYGVKD. The J segment lost 4 bases and the V segment lost 4 bases, leaving 0 bases of the junction unmatched.

The gene calls are TRBV15 and TRBJ2-1, with TRBD1 matching over 7 bases. CDR3 length: 13 amino acids. J lost 12 bases, V lost 1 base, and 6 bases had no gene match. The germline V gene has CDR1 LNHNV and CDR2 YYDKDF (reference sequence). CDR3 sequence (DNA): TGTGCCACCAGCAGAGCACAGGGGAAGTCGCAGTTCTTC. Residues: CATSRAQGKSQFF.

The DNA for the CDR3 is TGCGCCAGCAGCCGGTCGAGCGGGGGGGAAGAGACCCAGTACTTC. Its protein product is CASSRSSGGEETQYF. The rearrangement uses TRBV5-1 and TRBJ2-5, with TRBD2 matching over 10 bases. Looked up from germline, CDR1 is SGHRS and CDR2 is YFSETQ. This CDR3 spans 15 amino acids. With V trimmed by 4 bases and J by 3 bases, 6 bases remained unmatched.

This clonotype was observed once. J is TRBJ2-7 and V is TRBV19; TRBD1 aligns across 7 bases. Germline loops: CDR1 LNHDA, CDR2 SQIVND (reference sequence). The CDR3 has 15 amino acids. Unmatched junction bases numbered 10, after V lost 6 bases and J lost 2 bases. In DNA, the CDR3 is TGTGCCAGTAGCCGACAGGGAACCTCCCCCTACGAGCAGTACTTC. Protein sequence: CASSRQGTSPYEQYF.

This clonotype was detected only a few times. V usage is TRBV29-1 and J usage is TRBJ2-2, with D perhaps matching TRBD2 (6 bases). Trimming took off 6 bases at V and 6 bases at J, with 17 bases between the two ends. This CDR3 has 14 amino acids. Germline V gives CDR1 SQVTM, CDR2 ANQGSEA. CDR3 DNA: TGCAGCGTACCCGACGGATGGGGGGCCGGGGAGCTGTTTTTT. The encoded protein is CSVPDGWGAGELFF.

V gene TRBV14 combines with J gene TRBJ1-2; D ambiguous. The CDR3 consists of 14 residues. CDR1 SGHDN and CDR2 FVKESK come from the germline V gene. V was trimmed by 0 bases and J by 6 bases, leaving 11 bases between them. The CDR3 sequence: CASSQDFSGNGYTF. Written as DNA, the CDR3 is TGTGCCAGCAGCCAAGATTTTTCGGGGAATGGCTACACCTTC.

This clonotype was seen more than once but under ten times. This chain uses TRBV29-1 with TRBJ2-5; D may be TRBD1 (6 bases). The CDR3 sequence is 12 residues long. Trimming took 4 bases from V and 5 from J, leaving 11 bases between them. From germline, CDR1 is SQVTM and CDR2 ANQGSEA. The CDR3 DNA sequence: TGCAGCGTTGGGGGGCCATCGGAGACCCAGTACTTC. This encodes CSVGGPSETQYF.